This T cell receptor beta chain was sequenced during a study of blood T cell repertoires in COVID-19. The overall study: Nucleic acid was either cDNA or gDNA, and it came from T cells, B-cell-depleted T cells, or PBMCs.

This CDR3 spans 16 amino acids. V gave up 4 bases and J gave up 7 bases; unmatched junction bases: 10. The germline V gene has CDR1 KGHDR and CDR2 SFDVKD. Sequencing was performed with immunoSEQ multiplex PCR; in TCRdb, only in-frame clones are kept and a portion is missing. The sample carries 350,000 to 450,000 clones, approximately 90% recorded once. This rearrangement joins TRBV24-1 to TRBJ2-1; 9 positions agree with TRBD1. Input material: PBMCs or T cells enriched from blood (not recorded which). This receptor was identified in a woman aged 18 to 35 who had been exposed to COVID-19. In DNA, the CDR3 is TGTGCCACCAGTGACACCGGGACAGGGAGAGGGAATGAGCAGTTCTTC. This sequence encodes CATSDTGTGRGNEQFF.